These T cell receptor beta chains were read from a single sample in a study of a mutant IDH1 vaccine in newly diagnosed glioma. This table comes from immunoSEQ multiplex PCR, and its TCRdb copy is limited to in-frame clones, with some not included. There are approximately 52,000 clones in the sample; 60% to 85% occur only once, and roughly 1.9% lies in the top ten. The sample was PBMCs, taken from a glioma patient treated with radiotherapy, temozolomide or both. These receptors all stem from a woman aged 35 to 49 with glioma. Each CDR3 is given with its conserved first and last residue. Fields, in order: J gene, V gene, CDR3 protein.

>TRBJ2-3|TRBV2
CASSAAATSTDTQYF
>TRBJ1-2|TRBV19
CASSPPTGGKYGYTF
>TRBJ2-7|TRBV9
CASSVGPPSWSEWGGAGEQYF
>TRBJ2-2|TRBV9
CASSPRGGAVGELFF
>TRBJ1-2|TRBV29-1
CSDLGGADYGYTF
>TRBJ2-7|TRBV11-2
CASTPLRADHGGQYF
>TRBJ1-2|TRBV5-1
CASSFSQGTGYTF
>TRBJ2-5|TRBV29-1
CSVEKGRRETQYF
>TRBJ2-5|TRBV6-5
CASSSTEPPQETQYF
>TRBJ1-2|TRBV5-1
CASSYTGDYGYTF
>TRBJ1-2|TRBV29-1
CSVERLLKYGYTF
>TRBJ1-5|TRBV7-9
CASSLGGPNQPQHF
>TRBJ1-5|TRBV7-8
CASSLAFGGRSNQPQHF
>TRBJ1-1|TRBV10-3
CAIGRVNTEAFF
>TRBJ1-5|TRBV2
CASSETPNHYSNQPQHF
>TRBJ2-5|TRBV4-1
CASSQSNAGGAETQYF
>TRBJ2-7|TRBV30
CAWSVFGTGGRNEQYF
>TRBJ1-6|TRBV6-1
CASSDRKNSPLHF
>TRBJ2-7|TRBV7-2
CASSLTGLMRYEQYF
>TRBJ1-3|TRBV30
CAHGLHSGNTIYF
>TRBJ2-2|TRBV7-2
CASNPGLLLTGELFF
>TRBJ1-2|TRBV5-1
CASSDRDRVGYTF
>TRBJ2-7|TRBV5-1
CASRPGTGPNEQYF